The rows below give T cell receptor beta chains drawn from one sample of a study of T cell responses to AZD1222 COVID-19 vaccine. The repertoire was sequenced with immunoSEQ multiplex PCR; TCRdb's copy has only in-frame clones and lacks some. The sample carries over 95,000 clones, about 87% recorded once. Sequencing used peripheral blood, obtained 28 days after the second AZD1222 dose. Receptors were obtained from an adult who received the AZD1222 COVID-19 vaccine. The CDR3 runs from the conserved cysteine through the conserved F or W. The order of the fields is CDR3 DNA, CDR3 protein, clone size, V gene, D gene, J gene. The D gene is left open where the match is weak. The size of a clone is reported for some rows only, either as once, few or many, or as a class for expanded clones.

CDR3 DNA: TGCGCCAGCAGCCTTGGGGCCCCTGGAAACACCATATATTTT; CDR3 protein: CASSLGAPGNTIYF; clone size: -; V gene: TRBV4-1; D gene: -; J gene: TRBJ1-3
CDR3 DNA: TGCGCCAGCAGCTTGTCGACAGGGACTACCTACGAGCAGTACTTC; CDR3 protein: CASSLSTGTTYEQYF; clone size: -; V gene: TRBV5-1; D gene: -; J gene: TRBJ2-7
CDR3 DNA: TGCGCCAGCAGCTTGGTGTCAGTCAATGAAAAACTGTTTTTT; CDR3 protein: CASSLVSVNEKLFF; clone size: once; V gene: TRBV5-1; D gene: -; J gene: TRBJ1-4
CDR3 DNA: TGTGCCAGCAGCTTAGCGCCGGACAGGGCCAGGAACTATGGCTACACCTTC; CDR3 protein: CASSLAPDRARNYGYTF; clone size: -; V gene: TRBV7-2; D gene: TRBD1; J gene: TRBJ1-2
CDR3 DNA: TGTGCCAGCAGTCTATGGACAGTACCTACGGACTATGGCTACACCTTC; CDR3 protein: CASSLWTVPTDYGYTF; clone size: -; V gene: TRBV6-2/TRBV6-3; D gene: -; J gene: TRBJ1-2
CDR3 DNA: TGTGCCAGCAGCAGACTGGATGGGGAGCTGTTTTTT; CDR3 protein: CASSRLDGELFF; clone size: -; V gene: TRBV7-9; D gene: -; J gene: TRBJ2-2
CDR3 DNA: TGTGCCAGCAGCTTAACCCCCGATGGGCCCCAGCATTTT; CDR3 protein: CASSLTPDGPQHF; clone size: -; V gene: TRBV7-2; D gene: -; J gene: TRBJ1-5
CDR3 DNA: TGTGCCAGCAGTTTACCCCCTTCAACTAATGAAAAACTGTTTTTT; CDR3 protein: CASSLPPSTNEKLFF; clone size: -; V gene: TRBV28; D gene: -; J gene: TRBJ1-4
CDR3 DNA: TGCGCCAGCAGCTTAGACAGGGGAAACTATGGCTACACCTTC; CDR3 protein: CASSLDRGNYGYTF; clone size: -; V gene: TRBV5-1; D gene: TRBD1; J gene: TRBJ1-2
CDR3 DNA: TGTGCCAGCAGTTGGGGCAAGACCGGGAGCTATGGCTACACCTTC; CDR3 protein: CASSWGKTGSYGYTF; clone size: once; V gene: TRBV6-5; D gene: -; J gene: TRBJ1-2
CDR3 DNA: TGTGCCAGCTCACTCTACTCCCTGGGACAGAAATACAATCAGCCCCAGCATTTT; CDR3 protein: CASSLYSLGQKYNQPQHF; clone size: -; V gene: TRBV18; D gene: TRBD1; J gene: TRBJ1-5
CDR3 DNA: TGTGCCAGCAGGGTGGGAGTAGTCGATTCACCCCTCCACTTT; CDR3 protein: CASRVGVVDSPLHF; clone size: once; V gene: TRBV2; D gene: -; J gene: TRBJ1-6
CDR3 DNA: TGTGCCAGCAGCTCGCTCCGGGACAGCCAGAACACTGAAGCTTTCTTT; CDR3 protein: CASSSLRDSQNTEAFF; clone size: -; V gene: TRBV5-4; D gene: TRBD1; J gene: TRBJ1-1
CDR3 DNA: TGTGCCAGCTCACCAGGGGACAGGGGGCGAGTTTTGTTCTTC; CDR3 protein: CASSPGDRGRVLFF; clone size: -; V gene: TRBV18; D gene: TRBD1; J gene: TRBJ2-1
CDR3 DNA: TGTGCCAGCAGTGAAAGGGCGAACACCGGGGAGCTGTTTTTT; CDR3 protein: CASSERANTGELFF; clone size: -; V gene: TRBV2; D gene: -; J gene: TRBJ2-2
CDR3 DNA: TGCGCCAGCAGCTTGCCGACAGGACAGGGGGATTCACCCCTCCACTTT; CDR3 protein: CASSLPTGQGDSPLHF; clone size: -; V gene: TRBV5-1; D gene: TRBD1; J gene: TRBJ1-6
CDR3 DNA: TGTGCCAGCAGCCAACAGGTCTACTCTGGAAACACCATATATTTT; CDR3 protein: CASSQQVYSGNTIYF; clone size: few; V gene: TRBV16; D gene: -; J gene: TRBJ1-3
CDR3 DNA: TGCAGTGCTAGGTCCCCCTACGAGCAGTACTTC; CDR3 protein: CSARSPYEQYF; clone size: once; V gene: TRBV20-1; D gene: -; J gene: TRBJ2-7
CDR3 DNA: TGTGCCAGCAGCCCCAGCGGACTAGTCAATGAGCAGTTCTTC; CDR3 protein: CASSPSGLVNEQFF; clone size: -; V gene: TRBV3-1/TRBV3-2; D gene: TRBD2; J gene: TRBJ2-1
CDR3 DNA: TGCGCCAGCAGTCGACAGGGGATGGGGAACACTGAAGCTTTCTTT; CDR3 protein: CASSRQGMGNTEAFF; clone size: -; V gene: TRBV5-1; D gene: TRBD1; J gene: TRBJ1-1
CDR3 DNA: TGTGCCAGCAGCCGGGATACCACGACGTCTTCTGGAAACACCATATATTTT; CDR3 protein: CASSRDTTTSSGNTIYF; clone size: -; V gene: TRBV4-2; D gene: -; J gene: TRBJ1-3
CDR3 DNA: TGTGCCAGCAGCTTAGTCCCCCTAGAGACCCAGTACTTC; CDR3 protein: CASSLVPLETQYF; clone size: -; V gene: TRBV7-2; D gene: -; J gene: TRBJ2-5
CDR3 DNA: TGTGCCAGCAGCCAAGGAGGGACAGTCTCTGGAAACACCATATATTTT; CDR3 protein: CASSQGGTVSGNTIYF; clone size: -; V gene: TRBV4-2; D gene: TRBD1; J gene: TRBJ1-3
CDR3 DNA: TGTGCCAGCAACGCACAGGGTCCTAACTATGGCTACACCTTC; CDR3 protein: CASNAQGPNYGYTF; clone size: -; V gene: TRBV7-2; D gene: -; J gene: TRBJ1-2
CDR3 DNA: TGTGCCAGCAGTGAATTTAAGGGAGAGAACTATGGCTACACCTTC; CDR3 protein: CASSEFKGENYGYTF; clone size: few; V gene: TRBV6-1; D gene: -; J gene: TRBJ1-2
CDR3 DNA: TGTGCCAGCAATGAATCTTCGGGTGAAAAACTGTTTTTT; CDR3 protein: CASNESSGEKLFF; clone size: -; V gene: TRBV6-1; D gene: -; J gene: TRBJ1-4
CDR3 DNA: TGTGCCAGCAGTTTTCGGCAGGCCACTGAAGCTTTCTTT; CDR3 protein: CASSFRQATEAFF; clone size: -; V gene: TRBV12-3/TRBV12-4; D gene: -; J gene: TRBJ1-1
CDR3 DNA: TGTGCCAGTAGTACAGGGAGCTCCTACGAGCAGTACTTC; CDR3 protein: CASSTGSSYEQYF; clone size: -; V gene: TRBV19; D gene: -; J gene: TRBJ2-7
CDR3 DNA: TGTGCCAGTAGTATGGGGGATGTGGACACCCTTAACTATGGCTACACCTTC; CDR3 protein: CASSMGDVDTLNYGYTF; clone size: -; V gene: TRBV19; D gene: -; J gene: TRBJ1-2
CDR3 DNA: TGTGCCAGCAGTTACGGGGGACAGGCTAACTATGGCTACACCTTC; CDR3 protein: CASSYGGQANYGYTF; clone size: -; V gene: TRBV6-6; D gene: TRBD1; J gene: TRBJ1-2
CDR3 DNA: TGTGCCAGCAGTGACGGAGGGGGGATGGTTCAGCCCCAGCATTTT; CDR3 protein: CASSDGGGMVQPQHF; clone size: -; V gene: TRBV2; D gene: -; J gene: TRBJ1-5
CDR3 DNA: TGTGCCAGCAGCTTGGATAGGAGAAACTATGGCTACACCTTC; CDR3 protein: CASSLDRRNYGYTF; clone size: -; V gene: TRBV5-4; D gene: -; J gene: TRBJ1-2
CDR3 DNA: TGTGCCAGCAGCTCGGTCAGGGACACCGGGGAGCTGTTTTTT; CDR3 protein: CASSSVRDTGELFF; clone size: -; V gene: TRBV11-1; D gene: -; J gene: TRBJ2-2
CDR3 DNA: TGTGCCAGCACCAAAACGGAATCACTTGGGGGCTACACCTTC; CDR3 protein: CASTKTESLGGYTF; clone size: -; V gene: TRBV3-1/TRBV3-2; D gene: -; J gene: TRBJ1-2
CDR3 DNA: TGTGCCAGCAGTTTATTTGAAGGGGGCGTAGGTGAAGCTTTCTTT; CDR3 protein: CASSLFEGGVGEAFF; clone size: -; V gene: TRBV28; D gene: TRBD1; J gene: TRBJ1-1
CDR3 DNA: TGTGCCAGCAGTCCGTGGACTGGGATTGCAACTAATGAAAAACTGTTTTTT; CDR3 protein: CASSPWTGIATNEKLFF; clone size: -; V gene: TRBV28; D gene: -; J gene: TRBJ1-4
CDR3 DNA: TGTGCCAGTAGTAGGACAGGCCAGCCCCAGCATTTT; CDR3 protein: CASSRTGQPQHF; clone size: -; V gene: TRBV19; D gene: TRBD1; J gene: TRBJ1-5